In its sample, the clone carrying this T cell receptor (beta chain) was seen once. Its antigen is currently unknown. The data belong to a study of T cell responses to AZD1222 COVID-19 vaccine. Study overall: Pooled samples include second doses given at about 4 or 12 weeks.

Sequencing was performed with immunoSEQ multiplex PCR; in TCRdb, only in-frame clones are kept and a portion is missing. The table shows some 180,000 clones, with 92% occurring only once. Notes on the study in general: The breadth and depth of Spike-specific TCRs increased once two AZD1222 doses had been given.

This specimen was peripheral blood, taken on day 0 of AZD1222 vaccination. The TCR originated in an adult in good health.

CDR3: CASRYRPGSTDTQYF. CDR3 nucleotide sequence: TGTGCCAGCAGGTACCGTCCGGGTTCCACAGATACGCAGTATTTT. This chain joins TRBV7-2 and TRBJ2-3; D gene uncertain. The CDR3 length is 15 residues. Germline V gene data show CDR1 as SGHTA and CDR2 as FQGNSA. The V end lost 6 bases, the J end lost 2 bases, and 15 bases lay between the germline ends.